A selection of T cell receptor beta chains follows, all from one sample in a study of CD8+CD57+ T cells in acquired aplastic anemia. TCRdb ran MiXCR on the reads and lists one entry per CDR3 protein. Counted here are 250,000 to 300,000 distinct CDR3 sequences, 45% to 65% occurring once; the ten biggest clones make up 8%. The specimen sequenced was sorted CD4+, CD8+, or CD8+CD57+ T cells (not recorded which) from PBMCs. The receptors were gathered from a human donor with severe aplastic anemia or a healthy control (not recorded which). Both conserved end residues are part of each CDR3. The D gene is left open where the match is weak. Some rows have no size entry. The others give once, few or many, or a class for an expanded clone.

size: -
J: TRBJ1-1
D: -
V: TRBV12-3/TRBV12-4
CDR3: CASSGDPQSTEAFF
DNA: TGTGCCAGCAGCGGGGACCCCCAGAGCACTGAAGCTTTCTTT

size: -
J: TRBJ1-6
D: -
V: TRBV9
CDR3: CASSVGKISPLHF
DNA: TGTGCCAGCAGCGTAGGGAAGATATCACCCCTCCACTTT

size: -
J: TRBJ1-5
D: -
V: TRBV6-7
CDR3: CASSYSSRGLETHSNQPQHF
DNA: TGTGCCAGCAGTTACTCTAGTCGAGGGCTTGAGACCCATAGCAATCAGCCCCAGCATTTT

size: -
J: TRBJ2-7
D: -
V: TRBV7-9
CDR3: CASSNSPGSYEQYF
DNA: TGTGCCAGCAGCAATTCACCCGGGAGCTACGAGCAGTACTTC

size: -
J: TRBJ1-1
D: -
V: TRBV7-7
CDR3: CASSYTQNTEAFF
DNA: TGTGCTAGCAGCTACACACAGAACACTGAAGCTTTCTTT

size: many
J: TRBJ2-7
D: -
V: TRBV5-6
CDR3: CASSYSGLTYEQYF
DNA: TGTGCCAGCAGCTACTCGGGGCTAACCTACGAGCAGTACTTC

size: -
J: TRBJ2-1
D: -
V: TRBV19
CDR3: CASNLRQTGNEQFF
DNA: TGTGCCAGTAATCTACGGCAGACGGGAAATGAGCAGTTCTTC

size: many
J: TRBJ2-5
D: TRBD1
V: TRBV5-1
CDR3: CASSLGTGRETQYF
DNA: TGCGCCAGCAGCTTGGGGACAGGGCGAGAGACCCAGTACTTC

size: -
J: TRBJ2-7
D: TRBD1
V: TRBV7-2
CDR3: CASSLVHQGAFYEQYF
DNA: TGTGCCAGCAGCTTAGTCCATCAGGGGGCTTTTTACGAGCAGTACTTC

size: -
J: TRBJ2-7
D: TRBD2
V: TRBV7-2
CDR3: CASSLSRRLAGDIPYEQYF
DNA: TGTGCCAGCAGCTTAAGTCGTCGACTAGCGGGGGATATCCCCTACGAGCAGTACTTC

size: -
J: TRBJ2-6
D: TRBD1
V: TRBV30
CDR3: CAWNGQGARIVKGANVLTF
DNA: TGTGCCTGGAACGGACAGGGGGCTCGGATTGTGAAGGGGGCCAACGTCCTGACTTTC

size: -
J: TRBJ1-6
D: -
V: TRBV7-3
CDR3: CASSLDGNQPLHF
DNA: TGTGCCAGCAGCTTAGATGGGAATCAGCCCCTCCACTTT

size: -
J: TRBJ2-5
D: -
V: TRBV7-9
CDR3: CASSKGRDQETQYF
DNA: TGTGCCAGCAGCAAGGGAAGGGACCAAGAGACCCAGTACTTC

size: -
J: TRBJ1-6
D: TRBD1
V: TRBV5-6
CDR3: CASSLVGGQGFSPLHF
DNA: TGTGCCAGCAGCCTTGTAGGGGGACAGGGATTTTCACCCCTCCACTTT

size: few
J: TRBJ1-2
D: TRBD1
V: TRBV9
CDR3: CASSVDGQGGTF
DNA: TGTGCCAGCAGCGTAGATGGACAGGGGGGAACCTTC

size: -
J: TRBJ2-7
D: -
V: TRBV12-3/TRBV12-4
CDR3: CASRLSLQDEQYF
DNA: TGTGCCAGCAGGCTGAGTCTTCAGGACGAGCAGTACTTC

size: few
J: TRBJ2-7
D: -
V: TRBV7-2
CDR3: CASSLSGENSYEQYF
DNA: TGTGCCAGCAGCTTATCGGGGGAAAACTCCTACGAGCAGTACTTC

size: -
J: TRBJ1-4
D: -
V: TRBV19
CDR3: CASSVQGNERLFF
DNA: TGTGCCAGTAGTGTACAGGGAAATGAAAGACTGTTTTTT

size: -
J: TRBJ2-2
D: -
V: TRBV28
CDR3: CASSLFVGVRTGELFF
DNA: TGTGCCAGCAGTCTCTTCGTGGGGGTCCGAACCGGGGAGCTGTTTTTT

size: few
J: TRBJ2-1
D: TRBD1
V: TRBV6-4
CDR3: CASSGQGVNNEQFF
DNA: TGTGCCAGCAGTGGACAGGGGGTAAACAATGAGCAGTTCTTC

size: once
J: TRBJ2-7
D: -
V: TRBV20-1
CDR3: CSARVGGGGEQYF
DNA: TGCAGTGCTAGAGTCGGGGGAGGGGGCGAGCAGTACTTC

size: -
J: TRBJ2-5
D: TRBD1
V: TRBV10-3
CDR3: CAIRGHQETQYF
DNA: TGTGCCATAAGGGGGCACCAAGAGACCCAGTACTTC

size: -
J: TRBJ2-1
D: TRBD2
V: TRBV24-1
CDR3: CATSGAGGPNEQFF
DNA: TGTGCCACCAGTGGAGCGGGGGGGCCTAATGAGCAGTTCTTC

size: -
J: TRBJ1-2
D: -
V: TRBV20-1
CDR3: CSADRRGDYGYTF
DNA: TGCAGTGCTGACCGCCGCGGGGACTATGGCTACACCTTC

size: -
J: TRBJ1-1
D: -
V: TRBV7-3
CDR3: CASSLSLMNTEAFF
DNA: TGTGCCAGCAGCTTATCCCTCATGAACACTGAAGCTTTCTTT